The 22 T cell receptor beta chains below were found in one sample sequenced in a study of T cell changes during pregnancy in multiple sclerosis. Profiling relied on immunoSEQ multiplex PCR, and the TCRdb table lists in-frame clones only, not all of them. The table has 84,000 or so clones, 94% seen once. The source material was peripheral blood, sampled in the third trimester of pregnancy. These TCRs come from a female donor with multiple sclerosis, enrolled in a pregnancy study.

The chain recombines TRBV18 with TRBJ2-3, with 10 bases matching TRBD2. Germline CDR1 KGHSH, CDR2 LQKENI. The CDR3 covers 19 residues. The V segment lost 0 bases and the J segment 0 bases; nucleotides outside the gene matches: 9. CDR3 in amino acids: CASSPPIRGLAASTDTQYF. For the CDR3, the DNA is TGTGCCAGCTCACCACCGATTCGAGGACTAGCGGCTAGCACAGATACGCAGTATTTT.

In its sample, this clone was seen once. Other DNA sequences of this sample code for an identical CDR3. The rearrangement links TRBV6-4 to TRBJ2-3; a weak D match, TRBD2 (6 bases). The germline V and J ends were trimmed by 8 bases and 2 bases, with 11 bases remaining between them. The germline gives CDR1 MRHNA, CDR2 SNTAGT. The CDR3 totals 13 residues. In DNA form, the CDR3 reads TGTGCCAGCGGAGCGGGCCACACAGATACGCAGTATTTT. Protein sequence: CASGAGHTDTQYF.

This chain uses TRBV19 with TRBJ1-5; 7 nucleotides agree with TRBD1. The CDR3 contains 17 residues. V lost 6 bases to trimming and J lost 4 bases; unmatched junction nucleotides: 15. Germline CDR1 reads LNHDA; CDR2 reads SQIVND (reference sequence). The CDR3 coding sequence is TGTGCCAGTAGAAATCAGCAGACAGGGTATGGGAATCAGCCCCAGCATTTT. It codes for CASRNQQTGYGNQPQHF.

This chain links TRBV9 with TRBJ2-7, with TRBD1 identical over 7 bases. With V trimmed by 0 bases and J by 6 bases, 6 bases remained unmatched. The CDR3 covers 14 residues. Germline V gene sequence: CDR1 SGDLS, CDR2 YYNGEE. This chain's CDR3 is CASSVGQGKGEQYF. CDR3 bases: TGTGCCAGCAGCGTAGGACAGGGTAAGGGCGAGCAGTACTTC.

The rearrangement links TRBV2 to TRBJ2-7; D not resolved. Trimming cost V 4 bases and J 1 base, with 14 bases left between them. Germline V lookup: CDR1 SNHLY, CDR2 FYNNEI. There are 15 residues in the CDR3. CDR3 coding DNA: TGTGCCAGCAGTGGGCAGTCCTTGTTATCCTACGAGCAGTACTTC. Residues: CASSGQSLLSYEQYF. The full variable domain, with the rest looked up from reference TRBV2 and TRBJ2-7, is EPEVTQTPSHQVTQMGQEVILRCVPISNHLYFYWYRQILGQKVEFLVSFYNNEISEKSEIFDDQFSVERPDGSNFTLKIRSTKLEDSAMYFCASSGQSLLSYEQYFGPGTRLTVT.

This clone has only one observation. The V gene is TRBV9, the J gene TRBJ2-7; TRBD2 agrees at 9 bases. V dropped 0 bases and J dropped 2; count of bases not matched to a gene: 3. The CDR3 is made up of 15 amino acids. The germline V gene has CDR1 SGDLS and CDR2 YYNGEE. The CDR3 DNA reads as TGTGCCAGCAGCGTAGAGGCGGGGGGGGCCTACGAGCAGTACTTC. Translating it yields CASSVEAGGAYEQYF.

The chain carries TRBV5-1 and TRBJ1-3, with D uncertain. Trimming pared 3 bases from V and 0 bases from J, leaving 4 bases between. This CDR3 region has 13 residues. Germline loops: CDR1 SGHRS, CDR2 YFSETQ. CDR3 amino acids: CASSSTSGNTIYF. CDR3 coding DNA: TGCGCCAGCAGCTCTACCTCTGGAAACACCATATATTTT.

The rearrangement uses TRBV7-6 and TRBJ2-3; 11 nucleotides agree with TRBD2. The CDR3 runs 15 residues. Germline lookup yields CDR1 SGHVS and CDR2 FNYEAQ. The CDR3 loop is CAISLAGGATDTQYF. The DNA for the CDR3 is TGTGCGATCTCCTTAGCGGGGGGGGCCACAGATACGCAGTATTTT.

The chain joins TRBV5-1 to TRBJ1-1; D is ambiguous. CDR3 size: 12 residues. Germline V gives CDR1 SGHRS, CDR2 YFSETQ. V was shortened by 4 bases and J by 3 bases, with 7 bases between the two germline ends. Here the CDR3 reads CASSEGHTEAFF. CDR3 DNA sequence: TGCGCCAGCAGCGAGGGTCACACTGAAGCTTTCTTT.

This sequence joins TRBV7-8 and TRBJ2-1; TRBD2 matches at 13 bases. This CDR3 comprises 15 residues. V was clipped by 6 bases and J by 7 bases; unmatched bases: 6. Germline V gene lookup returns CDR1 SGHVS and CDR2 FQNEAQ. The CDR3 here is CASSKGLAGLNEQFF. The CDR3 DNA sequence: TGTGCCAGCAGTAAGGGACTAGCGGGGTTAAATGAGCAGTTCTTC.

The gene calls are TRBV2 and TRBJ1-4; 7 positions agree with TRBD1. The CDR3 runs to 15 residues. Germline CDR1 reads SNHLY; CDR2 reads FYNNEI. J lost 6 bases, V lost 5 bases, and 9 bases had no gene match. CDR3 amino acids: CASSPQDRNYEKLFF. CDR3 DNA: TGTGCCAGCAGTCCACAGGACAGGAACTATGAAAAACTGTTTTTT.

The chain uses TRBV2 and TRBJ1-5; 8 nucleotides align to TRBD1. The V gene end was trimmed by 2 bases and the J gene end by 3 bases; junction bases not matched to a gene: 3. Germline V CDR1 and CDR2: SNHLY, FYNNEI. The CDR3 covers 15 residues. Here the CDR3 reads CASSEPGGINQPQHF. Written as DNA, the CDR3 is TGTGCCAGCAGTGAACCAGGGGGCATCAATCAGCCCCAGCATTTT.

This chain connects TRBV6-5 to TRBJ2-1; 8 bases align to TRBD1. V shed 6 bases and J 4 bases; nucleotides not matched to a gene: 8. The CDR3 contains 15 residues. The germline V gene has CDR1 MNHEY and CDR2 SVGAGI. For the CDR3, the DNA is TGTGCCAGCAGCCCCGACAGGGGCTTTTACAATGAGCAGTTCTTC. Protein: CASSPDRGFYNEQFF.

The chain employs TRBV5-1 and TRBJ1-6, with D possibly TRBD1 on 6 matching bases. Germline V gives CDR1 SGHRS, CDR2 YFSETQ. This CDR3 has 14 amino acids. V was clipped by 0 bases and J by 7 bases, with 8 bases between them. CDR3 nucleotide sequence: TGCGCCAGCAGCTTGGGACAGGACAATTCACCCCTCCACTTT. Its translation: CASSLGQDNSPLHF.

This sequence joins TRBV30 and TRBJ2-6; D is uncertain. The CDR3 is 13 amino acids. From germline, CDR1 is GTSNPN and CDR2 SVGIG (reference sequence). V was trimmed by 8 bases and J by 0 bases, leaving 8 bases between them. CDR3 protein: CAADISGANVLTF. DNA for the CDR3: TGTGCCGCCGACATCTCTGGGGCCAACGTCCTGACTTTC.

This chain links TRBV9 with TRBJ2-2; no clear D. This CDR3 has 15 amino acids. The V gene lost 0 bases and the J gene lost 6 bases, with 12 bases spanning the gap. From germline, CDR1 is SGDLS and CDR2 YYNGEE. The CDR3 is CASSVGISVSGELFF. The CDR3 DNA sequence: TGTGCCAGCAGCGTAGGAATTTCAGTCTCCGGGGAGCTGTTTTTT.

The chain employs TRBV5-5 and TRBJ2-7, with 8 bases fitting TRBD1. The V segment lost 4 bases and the J segment 3 bases; nucleotides outside the gene matches: 12. Germline V gives CDR1 SGHKS, CDR2 YYEKEE (reference sequence). The CDR3 runs 16 residues. Written as DNA, the CDR3 is TGTGCCAGCAGCCGCGTGCCGGGACAGGTTGTCTACGAGCAGTACTTC. Translating it yields CASSRVPGQVVYEQYF.

This clone occurred once. The sample has other DNA sequences that encode this CDR3 too. This chain connects TRBV5-1 to TRBJ2-3; TRBD2 matches 13 bases. The CDR3 spans 16 residues. The V gene's germline CDR1 is SGHRS and CDR2 YFSETQ. Germline trimming cut 4 bases from V and 0 bases from J; bases unmatched to any gene: 2. CDR3 bases: TGCGCCAGCAGCCCGGGACTAGCGGGGAGCACAGATACGCAGTATTTT. Amino acid sequence: CASSPGLAGSTDTQYF.

The V call is TRBV6-1, the J call TRBJ2-1; TRBD1 matches at 10 bases. The length of the CDR3 is 14 residues. Germline assignment: CDR1 MNHNS and CDR2 SASEGT. V shed 8 bases, J shed 6 bases, and the junction held 7 bases outside the gene matches. The CDR3: CASAARTGGNEQFF. CDR3 coding DNA: TGTGCCAGCGCGGCCCGGACAGGGGGCAATGAGCAGTTCTTC.

The chain carries TRBV5-1 and TRBJ2-5, with a weak D call TRBD2 (6 bases). The V gene lost 0 bases and the J gene lost 5 bases, with 8 bases spanning the gap. Germline assignment: CDR1 SGHRS and CDR2 YFSETQ. CDR3 length equals 13 residues. As DNA, the CDR3 is TGCGCCAGCAGCTTGGCCCTAGCGGAGACCCAGTACTTC. Amino acids: CASSLALAETQYF.

This chain uses TRBV2 with TRBJ2-3; D possibly corresponds to TRBD2 (5 bases). Trimming shortened V by 7 bases and J by 5 bases, and 19 bases separated the two germline ends. This CDR3 comprises 15 residues. Germline V gene lookup returns CDR1 SNHLY and CDR2 FYNNEI. The CDR3 protein is CASTRTLRKGDTQYF. The CDR3 region has the DNA TGTGCCAGCACCCGGACTCTGCGTAAGGGAGATACGCAGTATTTT.

This chain links TRBV30 with TRBJ1-2; TRBD1 is a possible D gene (6 bases). The V gene's germline CDR1 is GTSNPN and CDR2 SVGIG (reference sequence). CDR3 length: 15 residues. Trimming stripped 0 bases from V and 4 bases from J, with 15 bases between. The CDR3 DNA sequence: TGTGCCTGGAGTGTACGTCAGGGGCTTGGCTATGGCTACACCTTC. Its protein product is CAWSVRQGLGYGYTF.